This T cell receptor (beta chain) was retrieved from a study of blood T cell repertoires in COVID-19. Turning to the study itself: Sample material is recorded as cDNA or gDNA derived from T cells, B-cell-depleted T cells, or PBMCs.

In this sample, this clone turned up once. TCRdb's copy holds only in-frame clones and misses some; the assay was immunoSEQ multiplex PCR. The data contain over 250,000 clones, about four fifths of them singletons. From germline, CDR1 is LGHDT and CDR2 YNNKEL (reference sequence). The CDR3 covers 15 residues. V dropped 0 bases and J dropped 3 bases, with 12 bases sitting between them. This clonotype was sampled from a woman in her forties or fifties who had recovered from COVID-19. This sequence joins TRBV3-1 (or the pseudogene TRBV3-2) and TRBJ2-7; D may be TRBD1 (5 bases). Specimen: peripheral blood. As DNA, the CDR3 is TGTGCCAGCAGCCAAGATGCAGGGAATTTCTACGAGCAGTACTTC. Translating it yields CASSQDAGNFYEQYF.